The 17 T cell receptor beta chains given below trace back to one sample, sequenced in a study of OX40 agonist ivuxolimab in advanced cancers. Profiling relied on immunoSEQ multiplex PCR, and the TCRdb table lists in-frame clones only, not all of them. The sample consists of fewer than 45,000 clones, over 80% of them appearing once. Specimen: CD4+ or CD8+ T cells sorted from blood, collected in a trial of the OX40 agonist ivuxolimab. The receptors were gathered from an adult with an advanced solid tumor such as melanoma, head and neck, liver or kidney cancer.

This clone was observed a handful of times. The chain links TRBV10-3 to TRBJ2-2, with TRBD2 identical over 10 bases. Losses at the gene ends were 8 bases for V and 8 bases for J; bases not matched to a gene: 14. This CDR3 is built from 16 residues. CDR1 is ENHRY and CDR2 is SYGVKD in the germline V gene. CDR3 residues: CAILRTSGLWGGELFF. In nucleotides, the CDR3 is TGTGCCATCCTTCGGACTAGCGGATTGTGGGGTGGGGAGCTGTTTTTT.

This rearrangement joins TRBV29-1 to TRBJ1-1; 9 bases agree with TRBD1. The CDR3 contains 15 residues. Trimming at V came to 6 bases and at J to 3 bases, leaving 11 bases not matched to a gene. Germline CDR1 is SQVTM and CDR2 is ANQGSEA. The CDR3 region is CSVVGTGGLYTEAFF. The CDR3 DNA is TGCAGCGTCGTGGGTACAGGGGGCCTGTACACTGAAGCTTTCTTT.

V usage is TRBV6-6 and J usage is TRBJ2-7; 10 positions match TRBD1. V was pared by 2 bases and J by 6 bases, with 7 bases of the junction left unmatched. The V gene's germline CDR1 is MNHNY and CDR2 SVGAGI (reference sequence). The length of the CDR3 is 15 residues. The CDR3 here is CASSYPTGQGPEQYF. The CDR3 coding sequence is TGTGCCAGCAGTTACCCGACGGGACAGGGGCCCGAGCAGTACTTC.

This clone showed up just once. The genes are TRBV5-4 and TRBJ1-3, with unresolved D. CDR3 size: 13 residues. V was pared by 4 bases and J by 4 bases, with 9 bases between. CDR1 and CDR2 (germline): SGHNT, YYREEE (reference sequence). The CDR3, as DNA: TGTGCCAGCAGCCTACAAGGGGGAAACACCATATATTTT. Protein: CASSLQGGNTIYF.

The rearrangement uses TRBV27 and TRBJ2-2, with D hard to call. The CDR3 loop spans 17 amino acids. Trimming stripped 7 bases from V and 4 bases from J, with 22 bases between. Germline V CDR1 and CDR2: MNHEY, SMNVEV (reference sequence). In DNA form, the CDR3 reads TGTGCCAGCAATCCCCTCGCCTTCGTAGGATCCACCGGGGAGCTGTTTTTT. Translated, it gives CASNPLAFVGSTGELFF.

This chain joins TRBV2 and TRBJ2-1, with a weak D call TRBD1 (5 bases). Trimming stripped 11 bases from V and 6 bases from J, with 14 bases between. Germline CDR1 and CDR2: SNHLY and FYNNEI. The CDR3 is 12 residues long. The CDR3 reads CAGHGDGNEQFF. CDR3 in DNA: TGTGCCGGACATGGGGATGGCAATGAGCAGTTCTTC.

This chain links TRBV6-1 with TRBJ1-3, with D maybe TRBD1 (5 bases). V was trimmed by 7 bases and J by 4 bases, leaving 14 bases between them. Germline V gene lookup returns CDR1 MNHNS and CDR2 SASEGT. This CDR3 is built from 14 residues. CDR3 protein: CASTKGDWGNTIYF. In DNA form, the CDR3 reads TGTGCCAGCACCAAAGGGGATTGGGGAAACACCATATATTTT.

The CDR3 region has the DNA TGTGCCAGCTCTCTTGGGGGCAAGCGGTACGAGCAGTACTTC. Encoded protein: CASSLGGKRYEQYF. This rearrangement joins TRBV18 to TRBJ2-7; D may be TRBD1 (6 bases). Looked up from germline, CDR1 is KGHSH and CDR2 is LQKENI. Trimming left V 6 bases short and J 4 bases short, with 16 bases between. This CDR3 has 14 residues.

The chain uses TRBV5-1 and TRBJ2-7, with 10 bases fitting TRBD2. CDR1 and CDR2 (germline): SGHRS, YFSETQ. J was trimmed by 6 bases and V by 1 base; bases with no gene match: 4. The CDR3 contains 14 residues. The CDR3 reads CASSLSGLAVEQYF. CDR3 sequence (DNA): TGCGCCAGCAGCTTGTCAGGACTAGCGGTCGAGCAGTACTTC.

Note on this clone: An end of the junction does not agree with germline; a read error may underlie this. Here the CDR3 DNA reads TGCGCCAGCGGCTTGGGGGGGGTCGAGTATGAAGCTTTCTTT. Its translation: CASGLGGVEYEAFF. The chain carries TRBV5-1 and TRBJ1-1, with a tentative D call TRBD1 (5 bases). This CDR3 contains 14 residues. CDR1 and CDR2 (germline): SGHRS, YFSETQ.

The chain carries TRBV19 and TRBJ1-4, with 8 bases fitting TRBD1. CDR3 length: 14 amino acids. Germline assignment: CDR1 LNHDA and CDR2 SQIVND (reference sequence). J gave up 4 bases and V 5 bases, and 3 bases lay outside the gene matches. The CDR3 coding sequence is TGTGCCAGTAGTCCAGGGGGCGGTAATGAAAAACTGTTTTTT. It translates to CASSPGGGNEKLFF.

This chain links TRBV13 with TRBJ2-3, with TRBD1 as a possible D gene (6 bases). V lost 2 bases to trimming and J lost 6 bases, with 12 bases between them. This CDR3 is built from 14 residues. Germline V gene sequence: CDR1 PRHDT, CDR2 FYEKMQ (reference sequence). CDR3 sequence (DNA): TGTGCCAGCAGCTTACAAGGGGGAAGGGATACGCAGTATTTT. Translation: CASSLQGGRDTQYF.

The chain links TRBV2 to TRBJ1-1; no clear D. Germline V gene data show CDR1 as SNHLY and CDR2 as FYNNEI. The CDR3 totals 13 residues. Trimming shortened V by 5 bases and J by 2 bases, and 9 bases separated the two germline ends. The CDR3 DNA sequence: TGTGCCAGCAGTCAGGACTTTAACACTGAAGCTTTCTTT. It codes for CASSQDFNTEAFF.

Here the CDR3 reads CASSPPETGCYEQYF. DNA of the CDR3: TGCGCCAGCAGCCCCCCCGAGACAGGGTGCTACGAGCAGTACTTC. This chain joins TRBV5-1 and TRBJ2-7; TRBD1 aligns across 7 bases. Trimming cost V 4 bases and J 3 bases; bases outside gene matches: 10. The CDR3 is 15 amino acids. Germline CDR1 SGHRS, CDR2 YFSETQ.

The CDR3 nucleotides are TGTGCCAGCAGTTACCGGGGGGACAGGGGCACCGGGGAGCTGTTTTTT. Protein sequence: CASSYRGDRGTGELFF. The gene calls are TRBV6-5 and TRBJ2-2, with 10 bases aligning to TRBD1. This CDR3 contains 16 residues. Germline CDR1 is MNHEY and CDR2 is SVGAGI. V shed 2 bases, J shed 4 bases, and the junction held 4 bases outside the gene matches.

This chain uses TRBV28 with TRBJ2-7, with D possibly being TRBD1 (6 bases). V lost 3 bases to trimming and J lost 0 bases, with 12 bases between them. CDR1 MDHEN and CDR2 SYDVKM come from the germline V gene. This CDR3 is 15 amino acids long. CDR3 in amino acids: CASSFGQSSSYEQYF. The DNA for the CDR3 is TGTGCCAGCAGTTTCGGACAGTCGAGCTCCTACGAGCAGTACTTC.

This clone was counted only a few times. V usage is TRBV2 and J usage is TRBJ2-7, with TRBD2 matching 8 bases. The germline CDR1 and CDR2 sequences are SNHLY and FYNNEI. V lost 8 bases, J lost 4 bases, and 7 bases stayed unmatched. The CDR3 loop spans 13 amino acids. The CDR3 bases are TGTGCCAGCGGACTAGCCGTGGGTTACGAGCAGTACTTC. This codes for CASGLAVGYEQYF.